This T cell receptor beta chain was captured in a study of human CD8 memory T cell subsets. RNA originated from duplicate vials containing some 150,000 sorted CD8+ T cells per subset. Libraries for TCR beta were constructed using UMI-labeled 5' RACE. TCRdb processed the 5' RACE reads again and assigns one entry to each CDR3 protein, with no DNA. With about 6,200 distinct CDR3 sequences in the sample, the ten largest clones hold around 40%. Concerning this clonotype: Its antigen is not identified.

Germline CDR1 is SQVTM and CDR2 is ANQGSEA. The CDR3 runs 11 residues. Study-wide points: This study sequenced only the T cell receptor beta chains and no others. Minimally overlapping with each other were the repertoires of precursor exhausted and stem-like memory T cells. In contrast to effector memory cells, stem-like memory and precursor exhausted T cells had similarly high diversity.

The source is a human donor in good health. What was sequenced was CD8+ effector memory T cells (TEM) sorted from PBMCs. Specified subset: effector memory CD8 T cells, CCR7- CD45RO+ CD95+. This chain uses TRBV29-1 with TRBJ1-1; TCRdb calls TRBD1, which cannot be checked without DNA. The chain's CDR3 is CSAQGGSGAFF.